A selection of T cell receptor beta chains follows, all from one sample in a study of T cell responses to AZD1222 COVID-19 vaccine. Clones were read by immunoSEQ multiplex PCR, and TCRdb kept only the in-frame ones, dropping some. Here the sample spans around 140,000 clones, approximately 90% being singletons. The specimen comprised peripheral blood, sampled 28 days after the second AZD1222 dose. These receptors were taken from an adult who received the AZD1222 COVID-19 vaccine. Each CDR3 is given with its conserved first and last residue. The D gene is left open where the match is weak. Clone size is given for some rows only: seen once, a few or many times, or a class if the clone is expanded.

v_call	clone_size	d_call	j_call	cdr3_nt	cdr3_aa
TRBV9	.	.	TRBJ1-2	TGTGCCAGCAGCGTAGGGGTTGGCGGCTACACCTTC	CASSVGVGGYTF
TRBV4-1	.	TRBD2	TRBJ2-1	TGCGCCAGCAGCCTCCAAAGCGGGGGGCCGAACAATGAGCAGTTCTTC	CASSLQSGGPNNEQFF
TRBV5-4	.	.	TRBJ2-7	TGTGCTAGCAGCGATACTCTGGAAGAGCAGTACTTC	CASSDTLEEQYF
TRBV2	.	TRBD1	TRBJ1-2	TGCGGAGGGGGACAGGGGGCCGCTAACTATGGCTACACCTTC	CGGGQGAANYGYTF
TRBV7-2	.	TRBD1	TRBJ1-1	TGTGCCAGCAGCCCTGCAGGGGGGGTTGAAGCTTTCTTT	CASSPAGGVEAFF
TRBV18	.	.	TRBJ2-1	TGTGCCAGCTCACCAGACACTGATGAGCAGTTCTTC	CASSPDTDEQFF
TRBV7-6	.	TRBD2	TRBJ2-1	TGTGCCAGCAGCTCCCGACTAGCGGGAGGGGTTGAGCAGTTCTTC	CASSSRLAGGVEQFF
TRBV19	.	.	TRBJ1-1	TGTGCCAGCCAACAGGGAGGCACTGAAGCTTTCTTT	CASQQGGTEAFF
TRBV27	.	TRBD2	TRBJ2-1	TGTGCCAGCAGGCCGGGACTAGCGGGTTACAATGAGCAGTTCTTC	CASRPGLAGYNEQFF
TRBV10-1	.	.	TRBJ2-1	TGCGTCCCGAGCGGGACAGCGATTGACAATGAGCAGTTCTTC	CVPSGTAIDNEQFF
TRBV7-6	.	TRBD1	TRBJ2-5	TGTGCCAGCAGGGAATCCCCTGGACAGGGATCCCGAGAGACCCAGTACTTC	CASRESPGQGSRETQYF
TRBV3-1/TRBV3-2	.	TRBD1	TRBJ2-1	TGTGCCAGCAGCCAAGTTCCCGGACAGGGGTTGTTCTTC	CASSQVPGQGLFF
TRBV12-3/TRBV12-4	.	.	TRBJ1-1	TGTGCCAGCAGTTATGCGAACACTGAAGCTTTCTTT	CASSYANTEAFF
TRBV6-2/TRBV6-3	.	.	TRBJ1-2	TGTGCCAGCAGTTACTCTGTCGGGAGGGGATATGGCTACACCTTC	CASSYSVGRGYGYTF
TRBV7-3	.	.	TRBJ2-3	TGTGCCAGCAGCTTAAGCGCTCCCCCAGATACGCAGTATTTT	CASSLSAPPDTQYF
TRBV7-9	.	.	TRBJ1-4	TGTGCCAGCAGACCCAGGTCTTATAATGAAAAACTGTTTTTT	CASRPRSYNEKLFF
TRBV7-2	.	.	TRBJ2-5	TGTGCCAGCAGCTTCCAGGGGAGGCAGGAGACCCAGTACTTC	CASSFQGRQETQYF
TRBV5-5	.	TRBD1	TRBJ1-4	TGTGCCAGCAGCTTAAGACAGGGTTTTGGAAAACTGTTTTTT	CASSLRQGFGKLFF
TRBV4-3	.	.	TRBJ1-6	TGCGCCAGCAGCCGCAAGGGGCTCCTCAGGGGCGGGTCACCCCTCCACTTT	CASSRKGLLRGGSPLHF
TRBV4-2	.	.	TRBJ2-7	TGTGCCAGCAGCCAAGGCTTAGGTAGAACAGGTCTTACCTACGAGCAGTACTTC	CASSQGLGRTGLTYEQYF
TRBV19	.	TRBD1	TRBJ2-7	TGTGCCAGCGGGACAGGGGTCGACGAGCAGTACTTC	CASGTGVDEQYF
TRBV9	.	TRBD2	TRBJ2-1	TGTGCCAGCAGCGTCGCGGGGGGGCCCGGTGAGCAGTTCTTC	CASSVAGGPGEQFF
TRBV7-9	.	.	TRBJ1-3	TGTGCCAGCAGACAAGACGGGAGCTCTGGAAACACCATATATTTT	CASRQDGSSGNTIYF
TRBV7-9	.	TRBD2	TRBJ2-1	TGTGCCAGCAGCTATCTGACTAGCGGGACCCACAATGAGCAGTTCTTC	CASSYLTSGTHNEQFF
TRBV6-2/TRBV6-3	.	.	TRBJ1-2	TGTGCCAGCAGTACTACAGGGTTGGTTTACTATGGCTACACCTTC	CASSTTGLVYYGYTF
TRBV14	.	TRBD2	TRBJ2-1	TGTGCCAGCAGCCCAAGACTAGCGGGGGGTTGGAATGAGCAGTTCTTC	CASSPRLAGGWNEQFF
TRBV10-3	.	TRBD1	TRBJ1-3	TGTGCCATCAGGACAGGGTCAGGAGGAAACACCATATATTTT	CAIRTGSGGNTIYF
TRBV5-8	.	.	TRBJ1-5	TGTGCCAGCAGCTTGGCCCACAATCAGCCCCAGCATTTT	CASSLAHNQPQHF
TRBV6-2/TRBV6-3	.	TRBD1	TRBJ2-2	TGTGCCAGCAGCCGCAGACGGACAGGGGGCAACACCGGGGAGCTGTTTTTT	CASSRRRTGGNTGELFF
TRBV14	once	TRBD2	TRBJ2-1	TGTGCCAGCAGCCAGGGACTAGTCCCTTACAATGAGCAGTTCTTC	CASSQGLVPYNEQFF
TRBV4-1	.	.	TRBJ1-4	TGCGCCAGCAGCCAAGACCCACACCTTGCAACTAATGAAAAACTGTTTTTT	CASSQDPHLATNEKLFF
TRBV5-8	.	TRBD1	TRBJ1-5	TGTGCCAGCAGCTCGAGGACAGGAGGGCCAAGGCAGCCCCAGCATTTT	CASSSRTGGPRQPQHF
TRBV2	.	TRBD1	TRBJ2-4	TGTGCCAGCGGGGGAACAGGGGTACAAAACATTCAGTACTTC	CASGGTGVQNIQYF
TRBV18	.	.	TRBJ2-7	TGTGCCAGCTCACCAAATCAACGAGGCGTATCCTACGAGCAGTACTTC	CASSPNQRGVSYEQYF
TRBV3-1/TRBV3-2	.	TRBD2	TRBJ2-1	TGTGCCAGCAGCCAAACGGGGGGGAATGAGCAGTTCTTC	CASSQTGGNEQFF
TRBV29-1	few	.	TRBJ2-6	TGCAGCGTTGAACTCGGACGTGGGCCCTCTGGGGCCAACGTCCTGACTTTC	CSVELGRGPSGANVLTF
TRBV6-1	.	TRBD2	TRBJ2-7	TGTGCCAGCAGTGAATTTGTGGGAGGGTTTTACGAGCAGTACTTC	CASSEFVGGFYEQYF
TRBV6-4	once	.	TRBJ2-4	TGTGCCAGCAGTGACGCCGCGGGCTCTGGGATTCAGTACTTC	CASSDAAGSGIQYF
TRBV29-1	.	.	TRBJ1-1	TGCAGCGATCAAGGTCAGGAGAACGCTGAAGCTTTCTTT	CSDQGQENAEAFF
TRBV7-9	.	.	TRBJ1-5	TGTGCCAGCAGCCCCTGGACAGATCAGCCCCAGCATTTT	CASSPWTDQPQHF
TRBV5-4	.	.	TRBJ1-6	TGTGCCAGCAGCTTGCGGGGGGCGGGTAATTCACCCCTCCACTTT	CASSLRGAGNSPLHF
TRBV3-1/TRBV3-2	.	.	TRBJ2-4	TGTGCCAGCAGCAGCATGGTTCCTTTGCAAAGAAAAAACATTCAGTACTTC	CASSSMVPLQRKNIQYF
TRBV28	.	.	TRBJ1-2	TGTGCCAGCAGCATTAAGAGGGGCTACACCTTC	CASSIKRGYTF
TRBV19	.	TRBD1	TRBJ2-7	TGTGCCAGTAGTATCGCGCTCGGGACAGCCTACGAGCAGTACTTC	CASSIALGTAYEQYF
TRBV7-9	.	.	TRBJ2-2	TGTGCCAGCAGCTTAGTCGGACTTACCGGGGAGCTGTTTTTT	CASSLVGLTGELFF